A single sample gave rise to the 28 T cell receptor beta chains below, sequenced in a study of T cells in Graves' hyperthyroidism and ophthalmopathy. What was amplified from RNA transcripts were TCR beta CDR3 regions. HTBI primers were employed in a first-round RT-PCR of the TCR CDR3. TCRdb passed the multiplex PCR reads through MiXCR, listing each CDR3 protein once. Altogether around 800,000 distinct CDR3 sequences are present, 35% to 40% being singletons, with the ten largest covering 7.5% to 9.5%. The specimen was blood. These receptors all stem from a man younger than 35 with Graves' hyperthyroidism.

This clonotype was counted between two and nine times. The J gene is TRBJ2-2, the V gene TRBV4-1, with 8 bases identical to TRBD1. The length of the CDR3 is 14 residues. Per germline, CDR1 MGHRA and CDR2 YSYEKL. The ends lost 5 bases at V and 5 bases at J; junction bases unmatched: 4. Here the CDR3 DNA reads TGCGCCAGCAGCGGCAGGGGGCGGACCGGGGAGCTGTTTTTT. Translation gives CASSGRGRTGELFF.

There are a few counts of this clonotype. J is TRBJ2-7 and V is TRBV7-3; perhaps TRBD1 as D (6 bases). Trimming pared 0 bases from V and 1 base from J, leaving 10 bases between. CDR3 length: 15 residues. In germline, CDR1 is SGHTA, CDR2 FQGTGA. The CDR3 DNA is TGTGCCAGCAGCTTAACCCCGGACAGTTCCTACGAGCAGTACTTC. Encoded protein: CASSLTPDSSYEQYF.

This clonotype was seen many times. This chain links TRBV10-3 with TRBJ1-1; D gene unclear. Germline assignment: CDR1 ENHRY and CDR2 SYGVKD. This CDR3 spans 14 amino acids. Between the trimmed V and J ends, which lost 4 bases and 5 bases, there was a span of 14 bases. The DNA of the CDR3 is TGTGCCATCAGTGGGCCCACCGGTGAGACTGAAGCTTTCTTT. Translating gives CAISGPTGETEAFF.

This clonotype was counted many times. The chain carries TRBV7-9 and TRBJ2-7, with 10 bases identical to TRBD1. The CDR3 spans 14 residues. CDR1 and CDR2 (germline): SEHNR, FQNEAQ (reference sequence). Losses at the gene ends were 1 base for V and 4 bases for J; bases not matched to a gene: 1. DNA of the CDR3: TGTGCCAGCAGCTTAGGACAGGGGGCTTACGAGCAGTACTTC. Translation: CASSLGQGAYEQYF.

The rearrangement links TRBV7-2 to TRBJ2-2; TRBD1 matches at 8 bases. Germline values: CDR1 SGHTA, CDR2 FQGNSA. V shed 2 bases and J 10 bases; nucleotides not matched to a gene: 3. This CDR3 region has 13 residues. The CDR3 protein is CASSLQGAAELFF. The CDR3 region has the DNA TGTGCCAGCAGCTTACAGGGGGCCGCGGAGCTGTTTTTT.

This clonotype was counted only a few times. The rearrangement uses TRBV5-1 and TRBJ1-1, with D perhaps TRBD1 (5 bases). Germline assignment: CDR1 SGHRS and CDR2 YFSETQ. The CDR3 spans 14 residues. The germline V and J ends were trimmed by 7 bases and 1 base, with 14 bases remaining between them. The CDR3 here is CASSKWGENTEAFF. The CDR3 DNA follows: TGCGCCAGCTCGAAATGGGGGGAGAACACTGAAGCTTTCTTT. Full variable domain (missing parts from reference TRBV5-1 and TRBJ1-1): KAGVTQTPRYLIKTRGQQVTLSCSPISGHRSVSWYQQTPGQGLQFLFEYFSETQRNKGNFPGRFSGRQFSNSRSEMNVSTLELGDSALYLCASSKWGENTEAFFGQGTRLTVV.

This clonotype was seen ten or more times. This sequence joins TRBV7-6 and TRBJ1-1; D not resolved. This CDR3 is built from 15 residues. Germline V lookup: CDR1 SGHVS, CDR2 FNYEAQ. V lost 5 bases and J lost 2, with 15 bases in between. CDR3: CASSASGSLNTEAFF. As DNA, the CDR3 is TGTGCCAGCAGCGCGTCGGGATCCCTAAACACTGAAGCTTTCTTT.

This clonotype appeared a few times. The junction does not match germline at one end; this may be a read error. V usage is TRBV11-2 and J usage is TRBJ1-4, with D possibly being TRBD1 (5 bases). Germline CDR1 SGHAT, CDR2 FQNNGV. The CDR3 extends over 16 amino acids. The CDR3: CASSLRGGRGNEKLFF. CDR3 sequence (DNA): TGCGCCAGCAGCCTAAGAGGCGGAAGGGGAAATGAAAAACTGTTTTTT.

The sample holds a few counts of this clonotype. This chain links TRBV4-1 with TRBJ1-2; 7 nucleotides line up with TRBD1. The CDR3 runs 16 residues. From germline, CDR1 is MGHRA and CDR2 YSYEKL. V was pared by 3 bases and J by 7 bases, with 14 bases of the junction left unmatched. CDR3 sequence (DNA): TGCGCCAGCAGCCATTTGGACAGGCGTCTATTCCCTGGCTACACCTTC. Translated: CASSHLDRRLFPGYTF.

The V gene is TRBV6-1, the J gene TRBJ2-2; 9 bases are a match to TRBD2. This CDR3 comprises 14 residues. V lost 8 bases, J lost 0 bases, and 1 base stayed unmatched. Germline CDR1 is MNHNS and CDR2 is SASEGT. The chain's CDR3 is CASPSGTNTGELFF. As DNA, the CDR3 is TGTGCCAGCCCTAGCGGGACGAACACCGGGGAGCTGTTTTTT.

This clonotype was seen only a few times. V gene TRBV19 combines with J gene TRBJ2-5; D possibly corresponds to TRBD2 (6 bases). The V gene's germline CDR1 is LNHDA and CDR2 SQIVND (reference sequence). V was pared by 4 bases and J by 7 bases, with 13 bases between. CDR3 length: 13 residues. CDR3 nucleotide sequence: TGTGCCAGTAGTAGCCGTGCGGAGGGGACCCAGTACTTC. Protein sequence: CASSSRAEGTQYF. The whole variable domain, remainder taken from reference TRBV19 and TRBJ2-5, is DGGITQSPKYLFRKEGQNVTLSCEQNLNHDAMYWYRQDPGQGLRLIYYSQIVNDFQKGDIAEGYSVSREKKESFPLTVTSAQKNPTAFYLCASSSRAEGTQYFGPGTRLLVL.

The chain is built from TRBV29-1 and TRBJ2-7, with D possibly matching TRBD1 (6 bases). The V gene's germline CDR1 is SQVTM and CDR2 ANQGSEA. The CDR3 is 15 residues long. Trimming shortened V by 3 bases and J by 4 bases, and 19 bases separated the two germline ends. CDR3: CSVERVEGVRYEQYF. The CDR3 DNA follows: TGCAGCGTTGAGCGCGTAGAGGGGGTAAGGTACGAGCAGTACTTC.

V gene TRBV14 combines with J gene TRBJ2-5, with a tentative D call TRBD1 (5 bases). Per germline, CDR1 SGHDN and CDR2 FVKESK. Trimming took 0 bases from V and 7 from J, leaving 15 bases between them. This CDR3 contains 15 residues. The CDR3 sequence: CASSQDVQGSRTQYF. The CDR3 nucleotides are TGTGCCAGCAGCCAAGATGTCCAGGGCTCTAGGACCCAGTACTTC.

This clonotype has ten or more counts. This chain connects TRBV6-1 to TRBJ2-2, with 9 bases identical to TRBD1. This CDR3 has 13 amino acids. J lost 7 bases, V lost 6 bases, and 3 bases had no gene match. CDR1 and CDR2 (germline): MNHNS, SASEGT. CDR3 amino acids: CASRGQGHGELFF. The CDR3 nucleotides read TGTGCCAGCAGGGGACAGGGCCACGGGGAGCTGTTTTTT.

The chain couples TRBV5-6 to TRBJ2-3, with D perhaps TRBD1 (5 bases). The V end lost 4 bases, the J end lost 1 base, and 10 bases lay between the germline ends. The CDR3 loop spans 14 amino acids. The germline gives CDR1 SGHDT, CDR2 YYEEEE. The CDR3 DNA is TGTGCCAGCAGCGGGGCGATGGGCACAGATACGCAGTATTTT. It is translated as CASSGAMGTDTQYF.

This clonotype was counted at least ten times. The V and J genes are TRBV15 and TRBJ2-5; 8 bases agree with TRBD1. Trimming at V came to 3 bases and at J to 6 bases, leaving 6 bases not matched to a gene. CDR1 and CDR2 from the germline V gene are LNHNV and YYDKDF (reference sequence). CDR3 length equals 14 residues. The CDR3: CATSREDRGKTQYF. CDR3 coding DNA: TGTGCCACCAGCAGGGAAGACAGGGGAAAGACCCAGTACTTC.

The V and J genes are TRBV6-5 and TRBJ1-5; a possible D gene is TRBD1 (5 bases). CDR3 length equals 14 residues. Trimming took 5 bases from V and 6 from J, leaving 14 bases between them. From germline, CDR1 is MNHEY and CDR2 SVGAGI. CDR3 DNA sequence: TGTGCCAGCAGTCCAGGGCCCCGGACTCAGCCCCAGCATTTT. The encoded protein is CASSPGPRTQPQHF.

In regard to this clonotype: This may stem from a read error, because a much larger clone lies one nucleotide away. V and J are TRBV7-2 and TRBJ2-2; 9 bases are a match to TRBD1. This CDR3 is built from 16 residues. Germline lookup yields CDR1 SGHTA and CDR2 FQGNSA. The V segment lost 4 bases and the J segment 5 bases; nucleotides outside the gene matches: 8. CDR3 DNA sequence: TGTGCCAGCAGCTCAGCCTCGACAGGGGGTACCGGGGAGCTGTTTTTT. This gives the protein CASSSASTGGTGELFF.

The rearrangement uses TRBV20-1 and TRBJ2-7; D is perhaps TRBD1 (5 bases). This CDR3 region has 12 residues. The germline V gene encodes CDR1 DFQATT and CDR2 SNEGSKA (reference sequence). V lost 6 bases and J 3 bases, leaving 12 bases between the germline ends. The CDR3 loop reads CSAQGYLYEQYF. The CDR3 DNA sequence: TGCAGTGCCCAGGGATATCTCTACGAGCAGTACTTC.

Note on this clonotype: The junction departs from the called germline gene at one end, perhaps through a read error. This chain connects TRBV25-1 to TRBJ2-5; TRBD2 agrees at 15 bases. Germline V lookup: CDR1 MGHDK, CDR2 SYGVNS. CDR3 length: 15 residues. CDR3 DNA: TGCGCCAGCAGCGGAGGGACTAGCGGGGGGGAGACCCAGTACTTC. Translating gives CASSGGTSGGETQYF. The variable domain in full, with the rest retrieved from reference TRBV25-1 and TRBJ2-5, is EADIYQTPRYLVIGTGKKITLECSQTMGHDKMYWYQQDPGMELHLIHYSYGVNSTEKGDLSSESTVSRIRTEHFPLTLESARPSHTSQYLCASSGGTSGGETQYFGPGTRLLVL.

The chain recombines TRBV5-1 with TRBJ2-7, with TRBD2 matching 8 bases. In germline, CDR1 is SGHRS, CDR2 YFSETQ. CDR3 length: 13 amino acids. Germline trimming cut 7 bases from V and 3 bases from J; bases unmatched to any gene: 6. The CDR3 is CASGREGVYEQYF. CDR3 DNA: TGCGCCAGCGGACGGGAGGGAGTCTACGAGCAGTACTTC.

As for this clonotype: One end of the junction varies from germline; a read error may be responsible. The J gene is TRBJ2-5, the V gene TRBV18; D remains unclear. Per the germline V gene, CDR1 is KGHSH and CDR2 is LQKENI. There are 13 residues in the CDR3. The CDR3 protein is CASSNQYQETRYF. In DNA, the CDR3 is TGTGCCAGCTCAAATCAGTACCAAGAGACCCGGTACTTC.

Only a few counts were recorded for this clonotype. The chain recombines TRBV7-3 with TRBJ1-5; perhaps TRBD1 as D (5 bases). There are 14 residues in the CDR3. Germline V gives CDR1 SGHTA, CDR2 FQGTGA. The ends were cut back, 5 bases at V and 7 bases at J, with 15 bases in the middle. The CDR3 DNA sequence: TGTGCCAGCAGCCTGGGGGGACGTGAACAGCCCCAGCATTTT. It encodes CASSLGGREQPQHF.

This clonotype was seen repeatedly, ten times or more. V usage is TRBV12-3 or TRBV12-4 and J usage is TRBJ2-5; D may correspond to TRBD1 or TRBD2 (5 bases each). The CDR3 contains 12 residues. The V end was cut by 10 bases, the J end by 5 bases, with 14 bases between. The CDR3 region is CATTRGFETQYF. The DNA of the CDR3 is TGTGCCACCACGAGGGGATTCGAGACCCAGTACTTC.

The chain combines TRBV6-5 with TRBJ2-5, with 8 nucleotides matching TRBD2. This CDR3 is built from 15 residues. V lost 10 bases and J lost 4; bases outside the gene matches: 14. Germline CDR1 reads MNHEY; CDR2 reads SVGAGI. DNA of the CDR3: TGTGCCATCAGCCCTCCGGGACTAGGGCGAGAGACCCAGTACTTC. It codes for CAISPPGLGRETQYF.

This clonotype was counted at least ten times. The chain carries TRBV7-9 and TRBJ1-2, with no clear D. V was cut by 0 bases and J by 6 bases, with 5 bases left in between. This CDR3 comprises 12 residues. CDR1 and CDR2 (germline): SEHNR, FQNEAQ (reference sequence). The CDR3 DNA reads TGTGCCAGCAGCTTAGCCGACGATGGCTACACCTTC. Residues: CASSLADDGYTF.

The chain couples TRBV7-8 to TRBJ1-5, with D possibly matching TRBD1 (5 bases). Trimming left V 5 bases short and J 9 bases short, with 20 bases between. Germline CDR1 and CDR2: SGHVS and FQNEAQ. The CDR3 contains 15 residues. In DNA form, the CDR3 reads TGTGCCAGCAGCGTGACCGAGACTAATAGGGGGCCCCAGCATTTT. Translation gives CASSVTETNRGPQHF.

The rearrangement joins TRBV7-9 to TRBJ2-7, with D maybe TRBD2 (6 bases). Per germline, CDR1 SEHNR and CDR2 FQNEAQ (reference sequence). Trimming removed 3 bases at V and 12 bases at J, with 12 bases between. The CDR3 runs to 11 residues. CDR3 region: CASSLGGDTYF. In DNA form, the CDR3 reads TGTGCCAGCAGCTTGGGGGGTGACACGTACTTC.